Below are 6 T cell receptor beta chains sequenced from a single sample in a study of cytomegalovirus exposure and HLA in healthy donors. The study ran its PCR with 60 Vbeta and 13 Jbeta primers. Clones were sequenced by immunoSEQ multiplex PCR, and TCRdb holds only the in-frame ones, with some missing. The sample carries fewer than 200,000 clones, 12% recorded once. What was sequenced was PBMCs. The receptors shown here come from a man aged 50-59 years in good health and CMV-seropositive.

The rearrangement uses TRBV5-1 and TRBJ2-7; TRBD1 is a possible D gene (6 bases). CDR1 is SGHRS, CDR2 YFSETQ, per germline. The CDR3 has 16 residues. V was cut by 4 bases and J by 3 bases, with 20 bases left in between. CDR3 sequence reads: CASSHRVTQGLYEQYV. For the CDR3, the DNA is TGCGCCAGCAGCCACAGGGTGACGCAAGGCCTCTACGAGCAGTACGTC.

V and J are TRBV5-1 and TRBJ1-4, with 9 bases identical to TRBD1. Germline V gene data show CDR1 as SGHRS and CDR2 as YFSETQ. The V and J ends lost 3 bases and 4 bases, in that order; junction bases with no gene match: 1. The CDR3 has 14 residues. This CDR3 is CASSSDRGNEKLFF. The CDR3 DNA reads TGCGCCAGCAGCTCGGACAGGGGTAATGAAAAACTGTTTTTT.

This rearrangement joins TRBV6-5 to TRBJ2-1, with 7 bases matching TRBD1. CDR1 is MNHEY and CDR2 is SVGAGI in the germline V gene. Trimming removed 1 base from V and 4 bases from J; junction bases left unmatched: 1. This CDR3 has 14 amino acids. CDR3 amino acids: CASSYLTGYNEQFF. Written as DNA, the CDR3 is TGTGCCAGCAGTTACTTGACAGGGTACAATGAGCAGTTCTTC.

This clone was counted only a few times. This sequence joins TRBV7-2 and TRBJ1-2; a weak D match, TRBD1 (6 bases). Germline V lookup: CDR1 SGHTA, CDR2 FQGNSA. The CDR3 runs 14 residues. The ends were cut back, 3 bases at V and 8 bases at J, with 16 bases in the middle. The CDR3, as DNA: TGTGCCAGCAGCTTCGCCACAGGGAGTCGGGGCTACACCTTC. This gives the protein CASSFATGSRGYTF. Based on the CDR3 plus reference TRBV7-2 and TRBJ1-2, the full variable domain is GAGVSQSPSNKVTEKGKDVELRCDPISGHTALYWYRQSLGQGLEFLIYFQGNSAPDKSGLPSDRFSAERTGGSVSTLTIQRTQQEDSAVYLCASSFATGSRGYTFGSGTRLTVV.

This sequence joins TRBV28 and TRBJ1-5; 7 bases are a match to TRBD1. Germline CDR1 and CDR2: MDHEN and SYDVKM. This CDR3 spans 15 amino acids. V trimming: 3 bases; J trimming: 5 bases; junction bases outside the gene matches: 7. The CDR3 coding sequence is TGTGCCAGCAGTTTGCCCACAGGGGAATATCAGCCCCAGCATTTT. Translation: CASSLPTGEYQPQHF.

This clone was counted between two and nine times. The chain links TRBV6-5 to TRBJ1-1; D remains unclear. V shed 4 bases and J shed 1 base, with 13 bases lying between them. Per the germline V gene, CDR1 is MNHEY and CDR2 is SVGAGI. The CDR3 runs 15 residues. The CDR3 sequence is CASSSPWRENTEAFF. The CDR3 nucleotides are TGTGCCAGCAGTTCCCCGTGGAGGGAGAACACTGAAGCTTTCTTT.